This T cell receptor beta chain appears in the sequencing data of a study of blood T cell repertoires in COVID-19. For the study at large: Sites across the United States, Italy and Spain contributed samples from acute and convalescent COVID-19. Nucleic acid was either cDNA or gDNA, and it came from T cells, B-cell-depleted T cells, or PBMCs.

Per the original data handling: Reference gene primer amplification in the assay estimated nucleated cell counts. Assay used: immunoSEQ multiplex PCR; TCRdb lists only in-frame clones, some missing. V and J calls plus clone size are reproduced from that table; the DNA served to infer D and trimming. This sample has 15,000 to 20,000 clones, with around 73% found just once. The CDR3 totals 15 residues. Germline CDR1 KGHSH, CDR2 LQKENI. V lost 6 bases and J 2 bases, leaving 13 bases between the germline ends. The gene calls are TRBV18 and TRBJ2-2, with D maybe TRBD1 (6 bases). The sample was peripheral blood. This TCR was recovered from a man between 60 and 70 years old with active or convalescent COVID-19. The CDR3 spells CASSSRQVNTGELFF. Here the CDR3 DNA reads TGTGCCAGCTCCTCACGACAGGTTAACACCGGGGAGCTGTTTTTT.